This is a list of T cell receptor beta chains from one sample in a study of blood T cells in healthy people across ages. TCRdb reanalysed the 5' RACE reads using MiXCR and keeps one entry per CDR3 protein. The sample shows hundreds of thousands of distinct CDR3 sequences, 43% of them seen only once. The sequenced material came from blood. These receptor sequences come from a woman in her fifties or sixties in good health. The CDR3 runs from the conserved cysteine through the conserved F or W. D genes are given only for firm matches. Part of the rows lack a size; the others show once, few, many or a class for expanded clones.

v_gene	d_gene	j_gene	abundance	CDR3aa	CDR3nt
TRBV7-9	NA	TRBJ1-4	NA	CASSLARWGSEKLFF	TGTGCCAGCAGCTTAGCGCGCTGGGGTAGTGAAAAACTGTTTTTT
TRBV7-2	NA	TRBJ1-4	few	CASSLDLPGGKLFF	TGTGCCAGCAGCTTGGACCTCCCTGGGGGAAAACTGTTTTTT
TRBV4-3	NA	TRBJ2-1	NA	CASSQDNMGTQIEQFF	TGCGCCAGCAGCCAAGATAACATGGGTACACAGATTGAGCAGTTCTTC
TRBV9	TRBD2	TRBJ2-5	NA	CVSSGAETQYF	TGTGTCAGCAGCGGGGCTGAGACCCAGTACTTC
TRBV29-1	TRBD2	TRBJ2-5	NA	CSAWAGLNEQNF	TGCAGCGCTTGGGCGGGACTAAATGAGCAGAACTTC
TRBV6-6	TRBD1	TRBJ1-5	few	CASSYSIGTEGQPQHF	TGTGCCAGCAGTTACTCGATTGGGACAGAGGGTCAGCCCCAGCATTTT
TRBV12-3/TRBV12-4	NA	TRBJ1-6	many	CASSLRAGGESPLHF	TGTGCCAGCAGTTTACGGGCGGGGGGGGAGTCACCCCTCCACTTT
TRBV29-1	TRBD1	TRBJ2-1	many	CSVTGQGAYNEQFF	TGCAGCGTAACAGGACAGGGGGCGTACAATGAGCAGTTCTTC
TRBV25-1	TRBD2	TRBJ2-3	NA	CASSDSSGRADTQYF	TGTGCCAGCAGTGACTCTAGCGGGAGGGCAGATACGCAGTATTTT
TRBV20-1	TRBD2	TRBJ2-7	many	CSARLAGGYYEQYF	TGCAGTGCTAGATTGGCGGGAGGATACTACGAGCAGTACTTC
TRBV12-3/TRBV12-4	NA	TRBJ2-6	many	CASSFTTGANVLTF	TGTGCCAGCAGTTTCACAACTGGGGCCAACGTCCTGACTTTC
TRBV3-1	TRBD1	TRBJ2-1	few	CASSQDRGNYNEQFF	TGTGCCAGCAGCCAGGACAGGGGCAACTACAATGAGCAGTTCTTC
TRBV6-5	TRBD2	TRBJ2-7	NA	CASSPEGLATYEQYF	TGTGCCAGCAGCCCAGAGGGACTAGCGACCTACGAGCAGTACTTC
TRBV7-2	NA	TRBJ2-7	many	CASRRGTTTYEQYF	TGTGCCAGCCGACGCGGGACAACGACCTACGAGCAGTACTTC
TRBV6-2/TRBV6-3	NA	TRBJ2-1	NA	CASSKSSYNEQFF	TGTGCCAGCAGTAAGAGCTCCTACAATGAGCAGTTCTTC
TRBV20-1	TRBD1	TRBJ2-1	few	CSAGRTGTYNEQFF	TGCAGTGCGGGACGGACAGGGACTTACAATGAGCAGTTCTTC
TRBV12-3/TRBV12-4	NA	TRBJ2-7	NA	CASSRWESEQYF	TGTGCCAGCAGTCGCTGGGAGAGCGAGCAGTACTTC
TRBV3-1	NA	TRBJ1-2	NA	CASSPMAAHGYTF	TGTGCCAGCAGCCCTATGGCGGCCCATGGCTACACCTTC
TRBV7-2	TRBD2	TRBJ2-7	many	CASSFGTMAYEQYF	TGTGCCAGCAGCTTTGGGACTATGGCCTACGAGCAGTACTTC
TRBV30	TRBD1	TRBJ2-7	NA	CACGQGTFGYEQYF	TGTGCCTGTGGACAGGGCACGTTCGGCTACGAGCAGTACTTC
TRBV27	NA	TRBJ2-4	few	CASSLNGGPAKNIQYF	TGTGCCAGCAGTTTAAATGGCGGACCAGCCAAAAACATTCAGTACTTC
TRBV20-1	NA	TRBJ2-3	few	CSARAGGGRTDTQYF	TGCAGTGCTAGAGCTGGGGGGGGGCGCACAGATACGCAGTATTTT
TRBV20-1	NA	TRBJ2-3	few	CSARRTVNSPDTQYF	TGCAGTGCGAGGAGGACAGTAAATTCTCCAGATACGCAGTATTTT
TRBV27	NA	TRBJ2-1	NA	CASSTGLGVWFF	TGTGCCAGCAGTACTGGACTGGGTGTCTGGTTCTTC
TRBV20-1	TRBD1	TRBJ2-3	NA	CSARARRQGADTQYF	TGCAGTGCTAGGGCCCGTCGACAGGGTGCAGATACGCAGTATTTT
TRBV10-3	TRBD2	TRBJ2-2	NA	CAISESMAGGTGELFF	TGTGCCATCAGTGAGTCGATGGCGGGGGGCACCGGGGAGCTGTTTTTT
TRBV20-1	TRBD2	TRBJ2-7	few	CSATDSSGSDYEQYF	TGCAGTGCTACAGACTCTAGCGGGAGTGATTACGAGCAGTACTTC
TRBV2	TRBD1	TRBJ2-5	NA	CASSEHGQGQETQYF	TGTGCCAGCAGTGAACATGGACAGGGACAAGAGACCCAGTACTTC
TRBV12-3/TRBV12-4	TRBD2	TRBJ2-7	few	CASSLGGLVDEQYF	TGTGCCAGCAGTTTAGGGGGACTAGTTGACGAGCAGTACTTC
TRBV7-2	NA	TRBJ2-7	NA	CASSLKQGSEQYF	TGTGCCAGCAGCTTGAAACAGGGAAGCGAGCAGTACTTC
TRBV6-6	NA	TRBJ2-3	NA	CASRLVGTSTDTQYF	TGTGCCAGCAGGCTCGTCGGAACTAGCACAGATACGCAGTATTTT
TRBV28	TRBD2	TRBJ2-3	NA	CASSFTSGVNTDTLYF	TGTGCCAGCAGTTTTACTAGCGGGGTGAACACAGATACGCTGTATTTT
TRBV28	TRBD2	TRBJ2-7	NA	CASSLRGLALGEQYF	TGCGCCAGCAGTTTGAGGGGACTAGCGTTAGGCGAGCAGTACTTC
TRBV11-2	NA	TRBJ2-5	NA	CASSLGRRKTQYF	TGTGCCAGCAGCTTAGGTCGTCGGAAGACCCAGTACTTC
TRBV3-1	TRBD2	TRBJ2-7	NA	CASSQDGRDYNEQYF	TGTGCCAGCAGCCAAGACGGGAGGGATTACAATGAGCAGTACTTC
TRBV7-9	TRBD1	TRBJ1-6	NA	CASSRDSPREAPLHF	TGTGCCAGCAGCCGGGACAGTCCCAGGGAGGCACCCCTCCACTTT
TRBV6-6	NA	TRBJ2-5	NA	CASSYSQGPGDMPYF	TGTGCCAGCAGTTACTCTCAAGGGCCGGGAGACATGCCGTACTTC
TRBV7-9	NA	TRBJ1-3	NA	CASSSYLTSSGNTIYF	TGTGCCAGCAGCTCATACCTCACGTCCTCTGGAAACACCATATATTTT
TRBV10-3	TRBD1	TRBJ1-2	NA	CAISPPGQGAPGYTF	TGTGCCATCAGTCCGCCGGGACAGGGGGCGCCTGGCTACACCTTC
TRBV12-3/TRBV12-4	NA	TRBJ1-2	NA	CASSFGGPSRGYTF	TGTGCCAGCAGTTTCGGAGGACCGTCGCGAGGCTACACCTTC
TRBV24-1	TRBD2	TRBJ2-3	NA	CAIGGGEPDTQYF	TGTGCCATCGGCGGGGGGGAGCCAGATACGCAGTATTTT
TRBV7-8	NA	TRBJ2-7	few	CASSLEEGRYYEQYF	TGTGCCAGCAGCTTAGAGGAGGGTCGGTACTACGAGCAGTACTTC
TRBV27	NA	TRBJ2-7	many	CASSLSRWGYEQYF	TGTGCCAGCAGTTTATCACGGTGGGGTTACGAGCAGTACTTC
TRBV15	NA	TRBJ1-1	few	CATSRDLWTTTAFF	TGTGCCACCAGCAGAGATCTCTGGACTACCACGGCTTTCTTT
TRBV29-1	NA	TRBJ2-5	NA	CSGGDGFRETQYF	TGCAGCGGAGGGGACGGTTTTCGAGAGACCCAGTACTTC
TRBV18	NA	TRBJ2-7	NA	CASSPRDVQGEQYF	TGTGCCAGCTCGCCTAGGGATGTCCAGGGGGAGCAGTACTTC
TRBV5-5	NA	TRBJ2-1	NA	CASSFSRVGEQFF	TGTGCCAGCAGCTTTAGTAGGGTTGGTGAGCAGTTCTTC
TRBV28	NA	TRBJ2-3	NA	CASSSESDTQYF	TGTGCCAGCAGTTCCGAATCAGATACGCAGTATTTT
TRBV12-3/TRBV12-4	NA	TRBJ1-4	few	CASSHRDHNEKLFF	TGTGCCAGCAGCCACAGGGACCATAATGAAAAACTGTTTTTT
TRBV10-3	NA	TRBJ2-1	NA	CANSESTRAGQFF	TGTGCCAACAGTGAGTCGACACGCGCGGGGCAGTTCTTC